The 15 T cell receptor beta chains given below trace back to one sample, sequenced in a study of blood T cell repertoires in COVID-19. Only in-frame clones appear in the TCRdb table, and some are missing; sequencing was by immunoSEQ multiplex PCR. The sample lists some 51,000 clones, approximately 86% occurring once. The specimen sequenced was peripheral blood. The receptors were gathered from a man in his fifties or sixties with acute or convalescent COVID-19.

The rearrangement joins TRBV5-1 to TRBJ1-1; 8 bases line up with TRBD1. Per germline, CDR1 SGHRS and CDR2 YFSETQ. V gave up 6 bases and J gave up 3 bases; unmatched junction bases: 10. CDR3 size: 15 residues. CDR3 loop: CASTQGAVVDTEAFF. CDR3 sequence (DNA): TGCGCCAGCACTCAGGGGGCCGTGGTCGACACTGAAGCTTTCTTT.

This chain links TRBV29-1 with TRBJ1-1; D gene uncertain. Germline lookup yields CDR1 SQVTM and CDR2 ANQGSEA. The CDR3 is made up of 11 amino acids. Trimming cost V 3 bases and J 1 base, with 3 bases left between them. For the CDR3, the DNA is TGCAGCGTTGACAAGAACACTGAAGCTTTCTTT. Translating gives CSVDKNTEAFF.

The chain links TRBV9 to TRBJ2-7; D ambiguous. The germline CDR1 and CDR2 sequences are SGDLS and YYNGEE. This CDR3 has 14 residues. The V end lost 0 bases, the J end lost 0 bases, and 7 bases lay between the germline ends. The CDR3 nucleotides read TGTGCCAGCAGCGTAGGCAGTAACTCCTACGAGCAGTACTTC. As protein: CASSVGSNSYEQYF.

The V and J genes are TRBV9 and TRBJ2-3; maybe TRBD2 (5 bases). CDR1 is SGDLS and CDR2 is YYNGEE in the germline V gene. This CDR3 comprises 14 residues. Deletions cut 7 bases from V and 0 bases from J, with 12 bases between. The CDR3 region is CASGGGTSTDTQYF. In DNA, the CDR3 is TGTGCCAGCGGAGGAGGAACTAGCACAGATACGCAGTATTTT.

The CDR3 DNA reads TGTGCCAGCAGTTTCGCAGACACTCGACCAACCTACGAGCAGTACTTC. It specifies CASSFADTRPTYEQYF. The rearrangement uses TRBV28 and TRBJ2-7; D not resolved. CDR1 and CDR2 from the germline V gene are MDHEN and SYDVKM. The CDR3 length is 16 residues. Between the trimmed V and J ends, which lost 3 bases and 2 bases, there was a span of 17 bases.

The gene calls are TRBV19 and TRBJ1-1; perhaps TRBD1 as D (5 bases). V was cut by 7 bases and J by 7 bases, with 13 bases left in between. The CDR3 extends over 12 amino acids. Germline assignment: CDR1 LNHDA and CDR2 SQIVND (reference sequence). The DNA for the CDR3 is TGTGCCAGTATTCAGGGATGGGGTGAAGCTTTCTTT. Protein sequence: CASIQGWGEAFF.

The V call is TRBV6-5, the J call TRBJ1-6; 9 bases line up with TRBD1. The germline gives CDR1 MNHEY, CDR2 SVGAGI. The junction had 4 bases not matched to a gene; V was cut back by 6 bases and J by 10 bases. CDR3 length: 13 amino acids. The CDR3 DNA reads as TGTGCCAGCAGAAGGACAGGGGAATCACCCCTCCACTTT. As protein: CASRRTGESPLHF.

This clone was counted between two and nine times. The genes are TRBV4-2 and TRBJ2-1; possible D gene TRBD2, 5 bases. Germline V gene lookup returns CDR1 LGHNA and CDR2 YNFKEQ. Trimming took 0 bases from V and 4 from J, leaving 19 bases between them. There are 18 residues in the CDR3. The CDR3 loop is CASSQDTFKGEGYNEQFF. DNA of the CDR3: TGTGCCAGCAGCCAAGACACGTTCAAGGGAGAGGGTTACAATGAGCAGTTCTTC.

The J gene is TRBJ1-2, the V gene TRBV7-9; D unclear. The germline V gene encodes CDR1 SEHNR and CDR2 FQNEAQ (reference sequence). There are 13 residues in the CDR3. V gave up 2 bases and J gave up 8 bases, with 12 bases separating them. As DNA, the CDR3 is TGTGCCAGCAGCTTACCGGGAGGGTCAGGCTACACCTTC. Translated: CASSLPGGSGYTF.

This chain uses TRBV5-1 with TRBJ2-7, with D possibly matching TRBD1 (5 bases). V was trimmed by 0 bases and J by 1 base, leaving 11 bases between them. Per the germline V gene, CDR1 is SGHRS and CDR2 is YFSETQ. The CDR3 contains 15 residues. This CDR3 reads CASSLVAQESYEQYF. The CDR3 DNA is TGCGCCAGCAGCTTGGTAGCACAGGAGTCCTACGAGCAGTACTTC.

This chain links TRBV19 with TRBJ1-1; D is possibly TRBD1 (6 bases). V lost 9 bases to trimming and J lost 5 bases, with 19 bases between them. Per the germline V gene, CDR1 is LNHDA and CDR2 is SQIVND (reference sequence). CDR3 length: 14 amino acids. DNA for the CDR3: TGTGCCAGCGCGGAGTGGGGGCTTAGAACTGAAGCTTTCTTT. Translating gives CASAEWGLRTEAFF.

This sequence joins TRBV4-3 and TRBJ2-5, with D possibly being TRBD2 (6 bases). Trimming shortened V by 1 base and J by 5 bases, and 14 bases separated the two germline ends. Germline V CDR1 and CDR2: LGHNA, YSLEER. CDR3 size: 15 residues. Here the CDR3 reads CASSQVPGLAETQYF. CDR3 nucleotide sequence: TGCGCCAGCAGCCAAGTTCCAGGTCTAGCGGAGACCCAGTACTTC.

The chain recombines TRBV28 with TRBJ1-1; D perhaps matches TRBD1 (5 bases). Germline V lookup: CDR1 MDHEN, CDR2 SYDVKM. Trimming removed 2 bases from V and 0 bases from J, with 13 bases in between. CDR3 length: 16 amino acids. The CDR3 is CASSLLTDTLNTEAFF. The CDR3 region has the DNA TGTGCCAGCAGTTTACTGACAGACACCTTGAACACTGAAGCTTTCTTT.

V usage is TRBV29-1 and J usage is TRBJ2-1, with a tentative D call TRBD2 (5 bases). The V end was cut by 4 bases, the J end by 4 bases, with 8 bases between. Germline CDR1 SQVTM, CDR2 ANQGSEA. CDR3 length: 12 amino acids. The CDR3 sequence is CSVVGIYNEQFF. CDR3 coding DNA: TGCAGCGTTGTCGGGATTTACAATGAGCAGTTCTTC.

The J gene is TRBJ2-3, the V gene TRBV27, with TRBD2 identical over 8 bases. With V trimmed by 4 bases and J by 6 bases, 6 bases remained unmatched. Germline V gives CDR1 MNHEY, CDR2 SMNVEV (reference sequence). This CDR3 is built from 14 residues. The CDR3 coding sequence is TGTGCCAGCAGTTGGGGACTAGATGTCGATACGCAGTATTTT. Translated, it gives CASSWGLDVDTQYF.